The 15 T cell receptor beta chains below all came from one sample that was sequenced in a study of blood T cell repertoires in COVID-19. Method: immunoSEQ multiplex PCR; TCRdb's copy keeps in-frame clones and lacks some. The table lists 150,000 or so clones, roughly 83% of them singletons. The sequencing sample was made of peripheral blood. The receptors were sampled from a woman aged 60-70 years with acute or convalescent COVID-19.

The V and J genes are TRBV4-2 and TRBJ2-5; TRBD2 matches 16 bases. J was trimmed by 5 bases and V by 4 bases; bases with no gene match: 10. Looked up from germline, CDR1 is LGHNA and CDR2 is YNFKEQ. This CDR3 is 18 amino acids long. CDR3 nucleotide sequence: TGTGCCAGCAGCCCGGGACTAGCGGGGGGGCTGTATAGTGAGACCCAGTACTTC. Translating it yields CASSPGLAGGLYSETQYF.

The V gene is TRBV2, the J gene TRBJ1-1, with D unclear. Germline CDR1 SNHLY, CDR2 FYNNEI. Trimming shortened V by 7 bases and J by 1 base, and 13 bases separated the two germline ends. The CDR3 sequence is 14 residues long. The chain's CDR3 is CASKPTEGNTEAFF. DNA for the CDR3: TGTGCCAGCAAACCAACCGAGGGGAACACTGAAGCTTTCTTT.

The table lists this clone with many counts. The chain is built from TRBV15 and TRBJ2-3, with 10 bases lining up with TRBD2. Trimming removed 2 bases from V and 2 bases from J; junction bases left unmatched: 7. Germline values: CDR1 LNHNV, CDR2 YYDKDF (reference sequence). The CDR3 consists of 17 residues. In nucleotides, the CDR3 is TGTGCCACCAGCAGAATGGATAGCGGGGGGATCACAGATACGCAGTATTTT. It specifies CATSRMDSGGITDTQYF.

This rearrangement joins TRBV6-5 to TRBJ1-2; D is perhaps TRBD1 (6 bases). V was clipped by 0 bases and J by 6 bases, with 14 bases between them. The CDR3 is 15 residues long. Per the germline V gene, CDR1 is MNHEY and CDR2 is SVGAGI. CDR3 amino acids: CASSYSHPQGNGYTF. CDR3 DNA sequence: TGTGCCAGCAGTTACTCGCACCCACAGGGAAATGGCTACACCTTC.

The genes are TRBV7-8 and TRBJ1-2, with D maybe TRBD1 (5 bases). The germline V gene encodes CDR1 SGHVS and CDR2 FQNEAQ. V lost 0 bases and J lost 8, with 13 bases in between. The CDR3 runs to 14 residues. The DNA for the CDR3 is TGTGCCAGCAGCTTAGCGAATGGGAAGGGGGGCTACACCTTC. Protein product: CASSLANGKGGYTF.

As DNA, the CDR3 is TGTGCCAGCAGCCAAGAAAACAGGGGGCTGGGATCACCCCTCCACTTT. Encoded protein: CASSQENRGLGSPLHF. This chain joins TRBV3-1 (or the pseudogene TRBV3-2) and TRBJ1-6; 9 bases are shared with TRBD1. Germline V gives CDR1 LGHDT, CDR2 YNNKEL (reference sequence). The V and J ends lost 0 bases and 10 bases, in that order; junction bases with no gene match: 7. The CDR3 sequence is 16 residues long.

This clone was counted only a few times. The gene calls are TRBV9 and TRBJ1-3; D not certain. CDR3 length: 13 amino acids. The V end lost 4 bases, the J end lost 1 base, and 6 bases lay between the germline ends. Germline V gene lookup returns CDR1 SGDLS and CDR2 YYNGEE. CDR3 DNA: TGTGCCAGCAGCTTTCAATCTGGAAACACCATATATTTT. Translated, it gives CASSFQSGNTIYF.

The V call is TRBV19, the J call TRBJ2-7, with D possibly being TRBD2 (6 bases). Germline CDR1 LNHDA, CDR2 SQIVND (reference sequence). This CDR3 comprises 16 residues. With 7 bases removed from V and 2 bases from J, the gap between germline ends came to 21 bases. In DNA, the CDR3 is TGTGCCAGTACTCAGGTTGGGGGGACCGCACCCTACGAGCAGTACTTC. Encoded protein: CASTQVGGTAPYEQYF.

This clone was picked up one time. The chain links TRBV5-1 to TRBJ1-2, with D possibly TRBD1 on 6 matching bases. In germline, CDR1 is SGHRS, CDR2 YFSETQ. Trimming removed 4 bases at V and 6 bases at J, with 13 bases between. The CDR3 extends over 13 amino acids. CDR3 amino acids: CASSLGQSDGYTF. The CDR3, as DNA: TGCGCCAGCAGCCTCGGACAGTCGGATGGCTACACCTTC. Combining the CDR3 with reference TRBV5-1 and TRBJ1-2 gives the whole variable domain KAGVTQTPRYLIKTRGQQVTLSCSPISGHRSVSWYQQTPGQGLQFLFEYFSETQRNKGNFPGRFSGRQFSNSRSEMNVSTLELGDSALYLCASSLGQSDGYTFGSGTRLTVV.

This rearrangement joins TRBV19 to TRBJ1-1; D might be TRBD1 (6 bases). The CDR3 consists of 14 residues. Germline loops: CDR1 LNHDA, CDR2 SQIVND (reference sequence). Trimming took off 5 bases at V and 3 bases at J, with 13 bases between the two ends. The CDR3 sequence is CASSRGGWDTEAFF. The DNA for the CDR3 is TGTGCCAGTAGTCGAGGGGGATGGGACACTGAAGCTTTCTTT.

This clone was detected once. This chain joins TRBV28 and TRBJ2-5, with a weak D call TRBD1 (6 bases). V was cut by 6 bases and J by 2 bases, with 19 bases left in between. Germline V gene lookup returns CDR1 MDHEN and CDR2 SYDVKM. The length of the CDR3 is 16 residues. The CDR3 bases are TGTGCCAGCAGCCTGGGGACATCTGGGGGTCAAGAGACCCAGTACTTC. Protein: CASSLGTSGGQETQYF.

J is TRBJ1-2 and V is TRBV29-1; D gene unclear. Trimming pared 4 bases from V and 2 bases from J, leaving 11 bases between. CDR3 length: 13 residues. Germline CDR1 is SQVTM and CDR2 is ANQGSEA. The CDR3 DNA reads as TGCAGCGTTGCCGTATCGAGGAACTATGGCTACACCTTC. This sequence encodes CSVAVSRNYGYTF.

The chain uses TRBV4-1 and TRBJ1-5; 10 nucleotides line up with TRBD1. CDR1 is MGHRA, CDR2 YSYEKL, per germline. V lost 2 bases, J lost 9 bases, and 19 bases stayed unmatched. The CDR3 is 19 amino acids. This CDR3 is CASSQRLFPGTGVQAPQHF. The CDR3 bases are TGCGCCAGCAGCCAACGCCTCTTTCCCGGGACAGGGGTTCAGGCGCCCCAGCATTTT.

A single count supports this clone. This chain links TRBV11-2 with TRBJ1-5, with TRBD1 matching over 9 bases. The CDR3 loop spans 15 amino acids. Trimming at V came to 5 bases and at J to 5 bases, leaving 7 bases not matched to a gene. CDR1 and CDR2 (germline): SGHAT, FQNNGV. CDR3 bases: TGTGCCAGCAGCCCCGACAGGGGGGCGTATCAGCCCCAGCATTTT. This codes for CASSPDRGAYQPQHF.

The table lists this clone with a few counts. This chain uses TRBV28 with TRBJ2-7, with 9 bases fitting TRBD1. The trim removed 8 bases at V and 7 bases at J, leaving 6 bases unmatched. Per the germline V gene, CDR1 is MDHEN and CDR2 is SYDVKM. CDR3 size: 12 residues. The CDR3 is CASRDRVFEQYV. Here the CDR3 DNA reads TGTGCCAGCCGGGACAGGGTCTTTGAGCAGTACGTC.